These 2 T cell receptor beta chains were all obtained from the same sample, sequenced in a study of blood T cell repertoires in COVID-19 (dated by TCRdb to the early 2020s). The method behind the library was the immunoSEQ multiplex PCR assay. In its TCRdb copy, this immuneACCESS table keeps in-frame sequences only and misses some clones. Where compared with another copy, unresolved V genes explain less than half of these, and the others have no known cause. The sample table shows roughly 210,000 clones, and around nine tenths are seen once. Roughly 7.1% of the sample is held by the ten biggest clonotypes. The sample was PBMCs or T cells enriched from blood (not recorded which). These receptors were taken from a man between 25 and 39 years old in a cohort exposed to, infected with or recovered from COVID-19 (not recorded which).

This clone was counted between two and nine times. The gene calls are TRBV4-2 and TRBJ2-7, with D perhaps TRBD1 (6 bases). The germline V gene has CDR1 LGHNA and CDR2 YNFKEQ. The CDR3 is made up of 16 amino acids. V was pared by 0 bases and J by 3 bases, with 15 bases between. CDR3 in DNA: TGTGCCAGCAGCCAAGAACGGGCAGGGGAGCTCTACGAGCAGTACTTC. This gives the protein CASSQERAGELYEQYF.

V and J are TRBV7-3 and TRBJ1-5, with no clear D. Germline V gives CDR1 SGHTA, CDR2 FQGTGA. The CDR3 has 13 residues. The germline V and J ends were trimmed by 4 bases and 6 bases, with 10 bases remaining between them. The CDR3 region has the DNA TGTGCCAGCAGCTCAGGATACGGTCAGCCCCAGCATTTT. Translating it yields CASSSGYGQPQHF. Together with reference TRBV7-3 and TRBJ1-5, the CDR3 gives the full variable domain: GAGVSQTPSNKVTEKGKYVELRCDPISGHTALYWYRQSLGQGPEFLIYFQGTGAADDSGLPNDRFFAVRPEGSVSTLKIQRTERGDSAVYLCASSSGYGQPQHFGDGTRLSIL.